Each of the 18 T cell receptor beta chains below was sequenced from the same sample in a study of glioma-infiltrating T cells after dendritic cell vaccination. The time point here: after dendritic cell vaccination, including at tumor progression/relapse. Sequencing used immunoSEQ multiplex PCR; TCRdb keeps in-frame clones, though not all of them. Of tens of thousands of clones listed, roughly 85% were seen once; the top ten hold about 8.5%. This specimen consisted of blood, obtained after dendritic cell vaccination. The receptors originated from a human donor with glioblastoma.

V and J are TRBV6-1 and TRBJ1-6; TRBD1 aligns across 10 bases. The CDR3 totals 15 residues. The trim removed 4 bases at V and 5 bases at J, leaving 2 bases unmatched. The germline V gene has CDR1 MNHNS and CDR2 SASEGT. The CDR3 DNA is TGTGCCAGCAGTGCGGGACAGGGGAATAATTCACCCCTCCACTTT. Its translation: CASSAGQGNNSPLHF.

With respect to this clone: The sample holds other DNA sequences that translate to the same CDR3. V usage is TRBV7-2 and J usage is TRBJ2-1; TRBD1 matches 8 bases. The CDR3 is 13 amino acids. V was pared by 5 bases and J by 6 bases, with 3 bases of the junction left unmatched. The V gene's germline CDR1 is SGHTA and CDR2 FQGNSA. CDR3 in DNA: TGTGCCAGCAGCCCGGACAGGGTCAATGAGCAGTTCTTC. Protein sequence: CASSPDRVNEQFF.

This CDR3 reads CASSTWTGYGETQYF. In DNA, the CDR3 is TGTGCCAGCAGCACCTGGACGGGGTACGGAGAGACCCAGTACTTC. This chain uses TRBV9 with TRBJ2-5; D is possibly TRBD2 (5 bases). Between the trimmed V and J ends, which lost 4 bases and 4 bases, there was a span of 17 bases. This CDR3 comprises 15 residues. CDR1 and CDR2 (germline): SGDLS, YYNGEE.

The chain is built from TRBV5-6 and TRBJ2-1; tentatively, D is TRBD1 (6 bases). The CDR3 has 13 amino acids. Trimming cost V 0 bases and J 6 bases, with 7 bases left between them. Germline CDR1 SGHDT, CDR2 YYEEEE. The chain's CDR3 is CASSLDRVNEQFF. CDR3 nucleotide sequence: TGTGCCAGCAGCTTGGACAGGGTCAATGAGCAGTTCTTC.

The chain joins TRBV27 to TRBJ2-7, with a weak D call TRBD2 (6 bases). There are 16 residues in the CDR3. CDR1 is MNHEY and CDR2 is SMNVEV in the germline V gene (reference sequence). Trimming stripped 5 bases from V and 0 bases from J, with 17 bases between. CDR3 amino acids: CASSPPRGIGSYEQYF. CDR3 in DNA: TGTGCCAGCAGTCCACCCCGGGGGATTGGCTCCTACGAGCAGTACTTC.

This sequence joins TRBV5-8 and TRBJ2-2, with 11 bases fitting TRBD1. The CDR3 has 19 residues. The V gene's germline CDR1 is SGHTS and CDR2 YDEGEE. V lost 4 bases, J lost 7 bases, and 18 bases stayed unmatched. In DNA form, the CDR3 reads TGTGCCAGCAGCCCGCTTGGGACAGGGGGACCTTCGAGTGACGGGGAGCTGTTTTTT. This sequence encodes CASSPLGTGGPSSDGELFF.

The rearrangement uses TRBV29-1 and TRBJ2-7, with 7 positions matching TRBD1. CDR1 and CDR2 from the germline V gene are SQVTM and ANQGSEA. The CDR3 is made up of 12 amino acids. Trimming cost V 7 bases and J 5 bases; bases outside gene matches: 8. The CDR3 DNA is TGCAGCGCGACGATACAGGGGCACGAGCAGTACTTC. Translated: CSATIQGHEQYF.

V usage is TRBV12-2 and J usage is TRBJ1-3. TRBV12-2 is classified as a pseudogene. This CDR3 contains 13 residues. The CDR3 is CASRLMCRVLPNF. The CDR3 DNA reads as TGTGCAAGTCGCTTAATGTGTCGGGTTCTTCCAAATTTT.

This chain uses TRBV6-1 with TRBJ1-1, with D possibly being TRBD1 (5 bases). The length of the CDR3 is 20 residues. Germline V gene sequence: CDR1 MNHNS, CDR2 SASEGT. Trimming took 2 bases from V and 1 from J, leaving 26 bases between them. The CDR3: CASSETPPGGVLIRNTEAFF. The CDR3 DNA follows: TGTGCCAGCAGTGAAACCCCCCCGGGGGGAGTTTTGATTAGGAACACTGAAGCTTTCTTT.

This clone showed up just a few times. The CDR3 bases are TGTGCCAGCAGTTACCGCGGATTATATGGCTACACCTTC. As protein: CASSYRGLYGYTF. The chain links TRBV6-6 to TRBJ1-2; D is uncertain. The CDR3 consists of 13 residues. Germline V lookup: CDR1 MNHNY, CDR2 SVGAGI (reference sequence). V was pared by 2 bases and J by 5 bases, with 9 bases between.

The rearrangement joins TRBV7-9 to TRBJ2-5; possibly TRBD1 for D (6 bases). Trimming stripped 1 base from V and 4 bases from J, with 10 bases between. The CDR3 sequence is 14 residues long. Germline V gives CDR1 SEHNR, CDR2 FQNEAQ (reference sequence). In DNA form, the CDR3 reads TGTGCCAGCAGCTTAGTTCAGGGGCTAGAGACCCAGTACTTC. Amino acids: CASSLVQGLETQYF.

J is TRBJ1-1 and V is TRBV19; D may be TRBD1 (5 bases). Germline CDR1 and CDR2: LNHDA and SQIVND (reference sequence). Trimming cost V 5 bases and J 0 bases, with 13 bases left between them. CDR3 size: 15 residues. CDR3 sequence reads: CASSPQGSVNTEAFF. The DNA for the CDR3 is TGTGCCAGTAGTCCCCAGGGCAGTGTGAACACTGAAGCTTTCTTT.

The CDR3 DNA reads TGCGCCAGCAGCCCGGGACAGGGGGACGCTGAAGCTTTCTTT. This sequence encodes CASSPGQGDAEAFF. This chain joins TRBV5-1 and TRBJ1-1; 11 nucleotides agree with TRBD1. The ends lost 4 bases at V and 6 bases at J; junction bases unmatched: 5. Germline V CDR1 and CDR2: SGHRS, YFSETQ. The CDR3 sequence is 14 residues long. The full variable domain, rest sourced from reference TRBV5-1 and TRBJ1-1, is KAGVTQTPRYLIKTRGQQVTLSCSPISGHRSVSWYQQTPGQGLQFLFEYFSETQRNKGNFPGRFSGRQFSNSRSEMNVSTLELGDSALYLCASSPGQGDAEAFFGQGTRLTVV.

J is TRBJ2-1 and V is TRBV7-6; D is ambiguous. V lost 5 bases and J 0 bases, leaving 11 bases between the germline ends. Per the germline V gene, CDR1 is SGHVS and CDR2 is FNYEAQ. The CDR3 is 15 residues long. The CDR3 DNA reads TGTGCCAGCAGCCCCGCAGGATACTCCTACAATGAGCAGTTCTTC. This translates into CASSPAGYSYNEQFF.

V is TRBV13 and J is TRBJ2-3, with a possible D match to TRBD2 (6 bases). The length of the CDR3 is 15 residues. The V end was cut by 4 bases, the J end by 0 bases, with 11 bases between. The germline gives CDR1 PRHDT, CDR2 FYEKMQ (reference sequence). CDR3 DNA: TGTGCCAGCAGCTGGAGGGCGTCTAGCACAGATACGCAGTATTTT. Protein product: CASSWRASSTDTQYF. The variable domain in full, completed from reference TRBV13 and TRBJ2-3, reads AAGVIQSPRHLIKEKRETATLKCYPIPRHDTVYWYQQGPGQDPQFLISFYEKMQSDKGSIPDRFSAQQFSDYHSELNMSSLELGDSALYFCASSWRASSTDTQYFGPGTRLTVL.

Of note for this clone: Other DNA sequences in this sample translate to the same CDR3. Here the CDR3 DNA reads TGTGCCAGCAGCCCTCAGGGCTACGAGCAGTACTTC. Its protein product is CASSPQGYEQYF. J is TRBJ2-7 and V is TRBV6-6; D perhaps matches TRBD1 (5 bases). This CDR3 contains 12 residues. V was clipped by 6 bases and J by 3 bases, with 9 bases between them. Looked up from germline, CDR1 is MNHNY and CDR2 is SVGAGI (reference sequence).

The chain recombines TRBV28 with TRBJ2-7; 9 nucleotides align to TRBD1. This CDR3 is built from 15 residues. CDR1 is MDHEN and CDR2 is SYDVKM in the germline V gene. V gave up 5 bases and J gave up 1 base; unmatched junction bases: 6. The CDR3 nucleotides read TGTGCCAGCAGTCCCGCCGGGACAGGGTCCTACGAGCAGTACTTC. This sequence encodes CASSPAGTGSYEQYF.

This clone was seen more than once but under ten times. The chain joins TRBV5-1 to TRBJ2-6; D unclear. The length of the CDR3 is 15 residues. The ends were cut back, 1 base at V and 0 bases at J, with 5 bases in the middle. CDR1 SGHRS and CDR2 YFSETQ come from the germline V gene. CDR3 in DNA: TGCGCCAGCAGCTTGACCAGCTCTGGGGCCAACGTCCTGACTTTC. Protein product: CASSLTSSGANVLTF.